This TCR beta chain comes out of a study of blood T cell repertoires in COVID-19. Study background: Samples representing acute and convalescent COVID-19 were sourced from the United States, Italy and Spain.

Authors' processing steps: For nucleated cells, counts were estimated from reference gene primer amplification. This table comes from immunoSEQ multiplex PCR, and its TCRdb copy is limited to in-frame clones, with some not included. V and J calls and clone size follow that table, whereas D and trimming were derived from the DNA. The profile shows tens of thousands of clones, around 80% of them singletons. The CDR3 contains 16 residues. Germline CDR1 is MNHNY and CDR2 is SVGAGI (reference sequence). The trim removed 5 bases at V and 9 bases at J, leaving 16 bases unmatched. During active infection, Seattle patients enrolled and were then monitored through disease.

Sequencing input: peripheral blood. This sequence originates from a man aged 25 to 40 with COVID-19, enrolled during active disease. The rearrangement joins TRBV6-6 to TRBJ2-1; 7 nucleotides align to TRBD1. The DNA for the CDR3 is TGTGCCAGCAGTACACAGCCCCACTTACAGGGGACTGAGCAGTTCTTC. It translates to CASSTQPHLQGTEQFF.